This T cell receptor beta chain emerged from a study of cytomegalovirus exposure and HLA in healthy donors. A multiplex PCR was run with 60 Vbeta primers and 13 Jbeta primers. Authors' methods: An analysis performed later counted 70 million to 90 million unique TCR beta chains (around 9.9 million of them shared). TCRdb's table, derived via immunoSEQ multiplex PCR, lists solely in-frame clones and lacks some. The V and J calls and clone size are taken from that table; D and trimming were inferred from the DNA. The data contain 150,000 to 200,000 clones, around 84% of them singletons. Turning to this clone: Its antigen is unknown.

J gave up 7 bases and V 5 bases, and 11 bases lay outside the gene matches. Germline CDR1 is SGHTA and CDR2 is FQGNSA. The CDR3 contains 16 residues. General study results and limits: High specificity and sensitivity for cytomegalovirus status were reported for the classifier. TCR beta sequences reportedly predicted the HLA-A and HLA-B alleles of most subjects accurately.

The receptor comes from a woman aged 18-30 years in good health and CMV-seronegative. The V call is TRBV7-2, the J call TRBJ2-1; the match to TRBD2 covers 10 bases. The sequenced sample consisted of PBMCs. CDR3 in DNA: TGTGCCAGCAGCCTACCAAGCGGGGGGGCCGGGAATGAGCAGTTCTTC. This encodes CASSLPSGGAGNEQFF.